One sample yielded the 32 T cell receptor beta chains listed below, sequenced in a study of identical twins. TCRdb reprocessed the 5' RACE reads via MiXCR and lists one record per CDR3 protein. The table lists some 760,000 distinct CDR3 sequences, about 20% of them singletons, with 13% in the top ten. This sample also appeared in a second study, on T cells expressing NK-cell markers.

Sequenced material: PBMCs. These receptor sequences come from a young woman in good health.

The V call is TRBV11-2, the J call TRBJ2-3; 8 bases are a match to TRBD2. V trimming: 5 bases; J trimming: 6 bases; junction bases outside the gene matches: 7. Germline V CDR1 and CDR2: SGHAT, FQNNGV. The CDR3 totals 14 residues. The CDR3 reads CASSPRTSRDTQYF. The DNA of the CDR3 is TGTGCCAGCAGCCCGCGGACTAGCCGGGATACGCAGTATTTT.

The chain employs TRBV20-1 and TRBJ2-1; 7 bases are shared with TRBD2. Germline V gives CDR1 DFQATT, CDR2 SNEGSKA (reference sequence). The CDR3 has 14 amino acids. The junction had 5 bases not matched to a gene; V was cut back by 4 bases and J by 2 bases. The CDR3 spells CSAMREPTYNEQFF. CDR3 in DNA: TGCAGTGCTATGCGGGAGCCCACCTACAATGAGCAGTTCTTC.

CDR3 DNA sequence: TGTGCCAGCAGCGCCTATTACGGGACTAGCGGGAATGGGCAGTACTTC. Protein: CASSAYYGTSGNGQYF. V usage is TRBV7-2 and J usage is TRBJ2-7; 13 nucleotides match TRBD2. Germline-derived CDR1 and CDR2 are SGHTA and FQGNSA. V was clipped by 5 bases and J by 9 bases; unmatched bases: 13. The CDR3 consists of 16 residues.

In this sample, this clonotype turned up a few times. This chain joins TRBV6-9 and TRBJ2-7, with 7 positions matching TRBD1. The CDR3 covers 14 residues. Germline trimming cut 6 bases from V and 0 bases from J; bases unmatched to any gene: 5. Per the germline V gene, CDR1 is MNHGY and CDR2 is SVAAGI. This CDR3 is CASRKGQPSYEQYF. Here the CDR3 DNA reads TGTGCCAGCAGGAAGGGACAGCCCTCCTACGAGCAGTACTTC.

This clonotype was detected only a few times. This chain connects TRBV7-6 to TRBJ2-3; 10 bases fit TRBD2. CDR3 length: 17 amino acids. With V trimmed by 5 bases and J by 1 base, 9 bases remained unmatched. CDR1 is SGHVS, CDR2 FNYEAQ, per germline. The CDR3 region is CASSPPTSGPGTDTQYF. In nucleotides, the CDR3 is TGTGCCAGCAGCCCCCCGACTAGCGGGCCCGGCACAGATACGCAGTATTTT.

CDR3 sequence reads: CASTRVWGGGANVLTF. CDR3 nucleotide sequence: TGTGCCAGCACCCGTGTTTGGGGCGGTGGGGCCAACGTCCTGACTTTC. The chain links TRBV7-2 to TRBJ2-6, with D perhaps TRBD1 (5 bases). Trimming removed 7 bases from V and 3 bases from J, with 16 bases in between. The CDR3 covers 16 residues. CDR1 is SGHTA and CDR2 is FQGNSA in the germline V gene.

The J gene is TRBJ2-1, the V gene TRBV11-1; 12 bases are a match to TRBD2. CDR1 SGHAT and CDR2 FQDESV come from the germline V gene (reference sequence). V lost 6 bases and J lost 4; bases outside the gene matches: 7. This CDR3 spans 16 amino acids. The DNA of the CDR3 is TGTGCCAGCAGTACGACTAGCGGGGGATCATACAATGAGCAGTTCTTC. Its translation is CASSTTSGGSYNEQFF.

This clonotype was recorded many times. The gene calls are TRBV5-5 and TRBJ2-1; D unresolved. The length of the CDR3 is 14 residues. Germline assignment: CDR1 SGHKS and CDR2 YYEKEE (reference sequence). V lost 0 bases to trimming and J lost 8 bases, with 12 bases between them. This chain's CDR3 is CASSLGASVDEQFF. CDR3 DNA sequence: TGTGCCAGCAGCTTGGGCGCCAGCGTTGATGAGCAGTTCTTC. The whole variable domain, filled in from reference TRBV5-5 and TRBJ2-1, reads DAGVTQSPTHLIKTRGQQVTLRCSPISGHKSVSWYQQVLGQGPQFIFQYYEKEERGRGNFPDRFSARQFPNYSSELNVNALLLGDSALYLCASSLGASVDEQFFGPGTRLTVL.

The rearrangement uses TRBV7-9 and TRBJ1-6; possible D gene TRBD1, 6 bases. Per the germline V gene, CDR1 is SEHNR and CDR2 is FQNEAQ (reference sequence). The CDR3 extends over 14 amino acids. Between the trimmed V and J ends, which lost 5 bases and 7 bases, there was a span of 12 bases. CDR3 DNA sequence: TGTGCCAGCAGCCATGGGACAAAAAATTCACCCCTCCACTTT. The encoded protein is CASSHGTKNSPLHF.

This clonotype was found a few times. The V and J genes are TRBV20-1 and TRBJ1-5; tentative D call: TRBD1 (6 bases). Trimming removed 0 bases from V and 7 bases from J, with 10 bases in between. CDR3 length: 13 amino acids. Germline V gives CDR1 DFQATT, CDR2 SNEGSKA (reference sequence). CDR3: CSARDEGDQPQHF. In DNA, the CDR3 is TGCAGTGCTAGAGATGAGGGGGACCAGCCCCAGCATTTT.

This clonotype occurred a few times. The chain joins TRBV29-1 to TRBJ2-7; maybe TRBD1 (5 bases). V lost 4 bases and J lost 2, with 12 bases in between. The CDR3 sequence is 13 residues long. Germline values: CDR1 SQVTM, CDR2 ANQGSEA. This chain's CDR3 is CSVGWGETYEQYF. The CDR3 DNA reads TGCAGCGTTGGTTGGGGCGAGACCTACGAGCAGTACTTC.

The chain carries TRBV15 and TRBJ1-2, with no clear D. V lost 3 bases, J lost 6 bases, and 8 bases lay in between. The CDR3 is 12 amino acids. CDR1 is LNHNV, CDR2 YYDKDF, per germline (reference sequence). CDR3 residues: CATSSLGDGYTF. The CDR3 nucleotides are TGTGCCACCAGCAGTCTTGGGGATGGCTACACCTTC.

This clonotype was detected a few times. This chain links TRBV12-3 or TRBV12-4 with TRBJ2-5, with 8 bases that match TRBD1. J gave up 7 bases and V 2 bases, and 12 bases lay outside the gene matches. CDR3 length equals 16 residues. CDR3 nucleotide sequence: TGTGCCAGCAGTTTATCAAGGCGACAGGGGAGAGGGACCCAGTACTTC. It is translated as CASSLSRRQGRGTQYF.

This chain connects TRBV9 to TRBJ2-2; TRBD1 agrees at 7 bases. Germline V gene lookup returns CDR1 SGDLS and CDR2 YYNGEE. CDR3 length: 14 amino acids. V lost 4 bases, J lost 7 bases, and 7 bases stayed unmatched. CDR3 DNA sequence: TGTGCCAGCAGCCCAATACAGGGGATCGGGGAGCTGTTTTTT. Its protein is CASSPIQGIGELFF.

This clonotype appeared a few times. J is TRBJ2-2 and V is TRBV12-3 or TRBV12-4; a possible D gene is TRBD1 (6 bases). Trimming stripped 4 bases from V and 2 bases from J, with 26 bases between. The CDR3 is 20 amino acids. CDR3 sequence reads: CASSSYGLPGQLVNTGELFF. CDR3 DNA: TGTGCCAGCAGTTCCTACGGCCTCCCTGGACAGCTAGTTAACACCGGGGAGCTGTTTTTT.

The gene calls are TRBV25-1 and TRBJ2-5; weak D call: TRBD1 (6 bases). V lost 0 bases and J 5 bases, leaving 16 bases between the germline ends. Germline values: CDR1 MGHDK, CDR2 SYGVNS. CDR3 length equals 16 residues. Here the CDR3 reads CASSEYKQGEGETQYF. The DNA for the CDR3 is TGTGCCAGCAGTGAATACAAACAGGGTGAAGGGGAGACCCAGTACTTC.

The chain joins TRBV5-1 to TRBJ2-3; D may be TRBD2 (6 bases). Germline assignment: CDR1 SGHRS and CDR2 YFSETQ. This CDR3 has 14 amino acids. The V gene lost 1 base and the J gene lost 3 bases, with 9 bases spanning the gap. The CDR3 nucleotides are TGCGCCAGCAGCTTGTGGGGACTGACAGATACGCAGTATTTT. It encodes CASSLWGLTDTQYF. Full variable domain (outside the CDR3, taken from reference TRBV5-1 and TRBJ2-3): KAGVTQTPRYLIKTRGQQVTLSCSPISGHRSVSWYQQTPGQGLQFLFEYFSETQRNKGNFPGRFSGRQFSNSRSEMNVSTLELGDSALYLCASSLWGLTDTQYFGPGTRLTVL.

The chain has TRBV5-1 and TRBJ2-1, with D possibly called TRBD1 or TRBD2 (6 bases each). The V end lost 3 bases, the J end lost 8 bases, and 15 bases lay between the germline ends. CDR3 length: 14 amino acids. Germline CDR1 reads SGHRS; CDR2 reads YFSETQ. CDR3 nucleotides: TGCGCCAGCAGCTGGACTATAAAGGGGGATGAGCAGTTCTTC. Translation gives CASSWTIKGDEQFF.

This clonotype occurred a few times. The chain links TRBV9 to TRBJ2-1; 11 positions match TRBD2. This CDR3 has 17 amino acids. Unmatched junction bases numbered 13, after V lost 4 bases and J lost 7 bases. The germline V gene has CDR1 SGDLS and CDR2 YYNGEE. Here the CDR3 reads CASSKIPGTSGRNEQFF. For the CDR3, the DNA is TGTGCCAGCAGCAAAATTCCCGGGACTAGCGGCCGGAATGAGCAGTTCTTC.

In this sample, this clonotype turned up a few times. The gene calls are TRBV24-1 and TRBJ2-1, with 8 bases aligning to TRBD2. V trimming: 4 bases; J trimming: 9 bases; junction bases outside the gene matches: 10. Germline loops: CDR1 KGHDR, CDR2 SFDVKD. The CDR3 is 15 residues long. The CDR3 spells CATSDGRGRSVEQFF. CDR3 in DNA: TGTGCCACCAGTGACGGGAGGGGTCGATCGGTTGAGCAGTTCTTC.

This clonotype was recorded at least ten times. The chain joins TRBV5-1 to TRBJ1-5, with D unclear. Germline CDR1 SGHRS, CDR2 YFSETQ. Between the trimmed V and J ends, which lost 5 bases and 0 bases, there was a span of 9 bases. This CDR3 region has 14 residues. DNA for the CDR3: TGCGCCAGCAGACCGCTCACTAGCAATCAGCCCCAGCATTTT. Its protein is CASRPLTSNQPQHF.

This clonotype was seen a handful of times. The rearrangement links TRBV5-1 to TRBJ1-5; tentative D call: TRBD1 (6 bases). The CDR3 extends over 15 amino acids. Germline V lookup: CDR1 SGHRS, CDR2 YFSETQ. Trimming cost V 0 bases and J 6 bases, with 13 bases left between them. The CDR3 sequence is CASSLAGVLGQPQHF. The CDR3 bases are TGCGCCAGCAGCTTGGCAGGGGTATTGGGTCAGCCCCAGCATTTT. The entire variable domain, with the rest obtained from reference TRBV5-1 and TRBJ1-5, is as follows: KAGVTQTPRYLIKTRGQQVTLSCSPISGHRSVSWYQQTPGQGLQFLFEYFSETQRNKGNFPGRFSGRQFSNSRSEMNVSTLELGDSALYLCASSLAGVLGQPQHFGDGTRLSIL.

This clonotype was recorded at least ten times. The genes are TRBV12-3 or TRBV12-4 and TRBJ2-1; 7 bases align to TRBD2. This CDR3 region has 12 residues. Trimming took 4 bases from V and 7 from J; bases not matched to a gene: 1. As DNA, the CDR3 is TGTGCCAGCAGTTGGGGGGGGAATGAGCAGTTCTTC. This gives the protein CASSWGGNEQFF.

V is TRBV15 and J is TRBJ2-3, with D unresolved. In germline, CDR1 is LNHNV, CDR2 YYDKDF (reference sequence). CDR3 length: 13 amino acids. V was cut by 0 bases and J by 2 bases, with 3 bases left in between. CDR3 sequence reads: CATSRDPTDTQYF. CDR3 bases: TGTGCCACCAGCAGAGATCCCACAGATACGCAGTATTTT.

This clonotype has more than one count but fewer than ten. The gene calls are TRBV20-1 and TRBJ2-5; 10 nucleotides match TRBD1. The ends lost 5 bases at V and 6 bases at J; junction bases unmatched: 9. CDR1 is DFQATT and CDR2 is SNEGSKA in the germline V gene (reference sequence). The length of the CDR3 is 14 residues. The DNA of the CDR3 is TGCAGTGCTGACCTCCGGGACAGGGGAAAGACCCAGTACTTC. Protein sequence: CSADLRDRGKTQYF.

This clonotype was observed a few times. The CDR3 bases are TGTGCCAGCAGCTTAAGTTGGGGGGGTGAAGCTTTCTTT. It encodes CASSLSWGGEAFF. The chain carries TRBV7-6 and TRBJ1-1, with TRBD1 as a possible D gene (5 bases). This CDR3 comprises 13 residues. With 2 bases removed from V and 7 bases from J, the gap between germline ends came to 11 bases. Per germline, CDR1 SGHVS and CDR2 FNYEAQ.

The rearrangement links TRBV20-1 to TRBJ2-3, with unresolved D. Trimming stripped 6 bases from V and 0 bases from J, with 10 bases between. CDR1 DFQATT and CDR2 SNEGSKA come from the germline V gene (reference sequence). The CDR3 has 13 residues. CDR3 residues: CSAEDLSTDTQYF. Written as DNA, the CDR3 is TGCAGTGCCGAAGATTTGAGCACAGATACGCAGTATTTT.

In its sample, this clonotype was seen many times. The J gene is TRBJ2-7, the V gene TRBV12-3 or TRBV12-4; D is possibly TRBD1 (5 bases). The V end lost 6 bases, the J end lost 3 bases, and 18 bases lay between the germline ends. The CDR3 loop spans 15 amino acids. CDR3 protein: CASSFDVRGYYEQYF. The DNA of the CDR3 is TGTGCCAGCAGCTTCGACGTTAGGGGTTACTACGAGCAGTACTTC.

The rearrangement links TRBV5-1 to TRBJ2-1; 12 nucleotides line up with TRBD2. The V gene end was trimmed by 7 bases and the J gene end by 5 bases; junction bases not matched to a gene: 7. The CDR3 sequence is 15 residues long. Germline V lookup: CDR1 SGHRS, CDR2 YFSETQ. For the CDR3, the DNA is TGCGCCAGCGCCCCACTAGCGGGAGGACACAATGAGCAGTTCTTC. This gives the protein CASAPLAGGHNEQFF.

There are a few counts of this clonotype. This chain uses TRBV5-6 with TRBJ2-3; the D call may be TRBD1 or TRBD2 (6 bases each). The germline V gene has CDR1 SGHDT and CDR2 YYEEEE. The CDR3 has 15 residues. With 6 bases removed from V and 1 base from J, the gap between germline ends came to 15 bases. In DNA, the CDR3 is TGTGCCAGCAAGACAGGACCGGGGGGCACAGATACGCAGTATTTT. This encodes CASKTGPGGTDTQYF.

This clonotype has at least ten counts. V gene TRBV7-9 combines with J gene TRBJ1-1; D unclear. The CDR3 length is 13 residues. V shed 1 base and J shed 3 bases, with 6 bases lying between them. Germline values: CDR1 SEHNR, CDR2 FQNEAQ (reference sequence). The CDR3 DNA reads TGTGCCAGCAGCTTAGTGAGGGACACTGAAGCTTTCTTT. Translation: CASSLVRDTEAFF. The full variable domain, with the rest looked up from reference TRBV7-9 and TRBJ1-1, is DTGVSQNPRHKITKRGQNVTFRCDPISEHNRLYWYRQTLGQGPEFLTYFQNEAQLEKSRLLSDRFSAERPKGSFSTLEIQRTEQGDSAMYLCASSLVRDTEAFFGQGTRLTVV.

The chain employs TRBV6-5 and TRBJ2-5, with D unclear. Germline CDR1 MNHEY, CDR2 SVGAGI. With 5 bases removed from V and 5 bases from J, the gap between germline ends came to 9 bases. This CDR3 spans 12 amino acids. CDR3 coding DNA: TGTGCCAGCAGTGGCCCGGAGGAGACCCAGTACTTC. Protein: CASSGPEETQYF.